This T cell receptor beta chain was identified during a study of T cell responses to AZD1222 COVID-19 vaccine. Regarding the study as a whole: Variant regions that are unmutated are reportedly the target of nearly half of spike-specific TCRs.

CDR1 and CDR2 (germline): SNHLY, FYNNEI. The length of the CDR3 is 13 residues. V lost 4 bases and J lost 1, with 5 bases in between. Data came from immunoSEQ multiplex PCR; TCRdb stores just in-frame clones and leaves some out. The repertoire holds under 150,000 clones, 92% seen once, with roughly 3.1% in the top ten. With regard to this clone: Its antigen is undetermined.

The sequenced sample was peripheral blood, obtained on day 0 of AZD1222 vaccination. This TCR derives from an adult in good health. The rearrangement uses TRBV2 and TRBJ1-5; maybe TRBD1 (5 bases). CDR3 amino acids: CASSGQSNQPQHF. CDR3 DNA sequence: TGTGCCAGCAGTGGACAGAGCAATCAGCCCCAGCATTTT. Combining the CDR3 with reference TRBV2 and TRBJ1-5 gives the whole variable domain EPEVTQTPSHQVTQMGQEVILRCVPISNHLYFYWYRQILGQKVEFLVSFYNNEISEKSEIFDDQFSVERPDGSNFTLKIRSTKLEDSAMYFCASSGQSNQPQHFGDGTRLSIL.